One sample yielded the 21 T cell receptor beta chains listed below, sequenced in a study of T cells after yellow fever vaccination. TCRdb re-analysed the 5' RACE reads in MiXCR, keeping a single row per CDR3 protein. The sample lists some 600,000 distinct CDR3 sequences, 10% to 15% occurring once. Sequences were derived from PBMCs, sampled on the day of the yellow fever booster vaccination. All receptors come from a man aged 25 to 40 who received the YFV17D yellow fever vaccine.

This sequence joins TRBV5-1 and TRBJ2-1; 11 nucleotides match TRBD2. The length of the CDR3 is 16 residues. The germline gives CDR1 SGHRS, CDR2 YFSETQ. The trim removed 7 bases at V and 3 bases at J, leaving 9 bases unmatched. The CDR3 is CASGTSGSPLYNEQFF. CDR3 bases: TGCGCCAGCGGAACTAGCGGGAGCCCGCTCTACAATGAGCAGTTCTTC.

This clonotype was picked up a small number of times. This sequence joins TRBV18 and TRBJ2-5; D gene unclear. Trimming took 2 bases from V and 0 from J, leaving 4 bases between them. The V gene's germline CDR1 is KGHSH and CDR2 LQKENI. This CDR3 region has 13 residues. The CDR3 coding sequence is TGTGCCAGCTCACCAAGCCACCAAGAGACCCAGTACTTC. It is translated as CASSPSHQETQYF.

The rearrangement uses TRBV18 and TRBJ2-7; 8 bases agree with TRBD1. The CDR3 spans 16 residues. Germline CDR1 KGHSH, CDR2 LQKENI. J gave up 3 bases and V 3 bases, and 10 bases lay outside the gene matches. The CDR3 is CASSPSRGLGGYEQYF. The DNA for the CDR3 is TGTGCCAGCTCACCGTCCAGGGGGCTAGGAGGCTACGAGCAGTACTTC. Full variable domain (missing parts from reference TRBV18 and TRBJ2-7): NAGVMQNPRHLVRRRGQEARLRCSPMKGHSHVYWYRQLPEEGLKFMVYLQKENIIDESGMPKERFSAEFPKEGPSILRIQQVVRGDSAAYFCASSPSRGLGGYEQYFGPGTRLTVT.

This clonotype was observed a few times. V usage is TRBV5-5 and J usage is TRBJ2-7, with TRBD1 as a possible D gene (6 bases). V was clipped by 4 bases and J by 3 bases, with 8 bases between them. CDR1 and CDR2 (germline): SGHKS, YYEKEE (reference sequence). This CDR3 is 12 amino acids long. CDR3 in amino acids: CASSRGHYEQYF. CDR3 DNA sequence: TGTGCCAGCAGCCGGGGACACTACGAGCAGTACTTC.

V gene TRBV19 combines with J gene TRBJ1-1; no clear D. The CDR3 has 14 residues. V was trimmed by 7 bases and J by 0 bases, leaving 12 bases between them. The germline CDR1 and CDR2 sequences are LNHDA and SQIVND (reference sequence). DNA of the CDR3: TGTGCCAGTATCCACGGTGGAGTGAACACTGAAGCTTTCTTT. It specifies CASIHGGVNTEAFF.

This clonotype was counted a few times. This chain connects TRBV11-2 to TRBJ2-7, with 11 positions matching TRBD2. V was clipped by 3 bases and J by 3 bases; unmatched bases: 7. The CDR3 runs 16 residues. Germline V gene sequence: CDR1 SGHAT, CDR2 FQNNGV. The CDR3 DNA sequence: TGTGCCAGCAGCTTCGGCACTAGCGGGAGTGGCTACGAGCAGTACTTC. Protein sequence: CASSFGTSGSGYEQYF. Full variable domain (remainder filled in from reference TRBV11-2 and TRBJ2-7): EAGVAQSPRYKIIEKRQSVAFWCNPISGHATLYWYQQILGQGPKLLIQFQNNGVVDDSQLPKDRFSAERLKGVDSTLKIQPAKLEDSAVYLCASSFGTSGSGYEQYFGPGTRLTVT.

This clonotype was counted a few times. The rearrangement uses TRBV20-1 and TRBJ2-7, with D tentatively TRBD2 (6 bases). V was cut by 2 bases and J by 6 bases, with 17 bases left in between. The CDR3 has 14 amino acids. Per germline, CDR1 DFQATT and CDR2 SNEGSKA (reference sequence). The CDR3 region has the DNA TGCAGTGCTAGAAGGGGACTCGCGTTCGCCGAGCAGTACTTC. It is translated as CSARRGLAFAEQYF.

Only a few counts were recorded for this clonotype. The genes are TRBV7-3 and TRBJ2-5; D perhaps matches TRBD2 (6 bases). The CDR3 spans 17 residues. With 5 bases removed from V and 3 bases from J, the gap between germline ends came to 22 bases. Germline CDR1 and CDR2: SGHTA and FQGTGA. The CDR3 reads CASSPCWLAESKETQYF. DNA for the CDR3: TGTGCCAGCAGCCCCTGCTGGTTAGCGGAGAGTAAAGAGACCCAGTACTTC.

This clonotype was seen more than once but under ten times. The chain recombines TRBV6-1 with TRBJ1-5; 7 bases fit TRBD1. The CDR3 covers 15 residues. J lost 1 base, V lost 5 bases, and 5 bases had no gene match. Germline-derived CDR1 and CDR2 are MNHNS and SASEGT. The CDR3 nucleotides are TGTGCCAGCAGTCGGACAGGTCCGAGCAATCAGCCCCAGCATTTT. This translates into CASSRTGPSNQPQHF.

As concerns this clonotype: One end of the junction is discordant with germline, which a read error may explain. The genes are TRBV20-1 and TRBJ2-7; the D gene is possibly TRBD1 (8 bases). The V gene's germline CDR1 is DFQATT and CDR2 SNEGSKA (reference sequence). CDR3 length equals 10 residues. CDR3 residues: CSAREAGQEF. The CDR3 DNA follows: TGCAGTGCTCGGGAAGCGGGACAGGAATTC.

The gene calls are TRBV20-1 and TRBJ2-3; the match to TRBD1 covers 9 bases. The CDR3 covers 12 residues. From germline, CDR1 is DFQATT and CDR2 SNEGSKA (reference sequence). V gave up 5 bases and J gave up 8 bases; unmatched junction bases: 5. The CDR3 reads CSARRQGVTQYF. CDR3 in DNA: TGCAGTGCTCGCCGACAGGGGGTTACGCAGTATTTT.

V usage is TRBV4-3 and J usage is TRBJ2-5; 11 nucleotides align to TRBD2. The CDR3 loop spans 18 amino acids. Germline V gives CDR1 LGHNA, CDR2 YSLEER. The ends lost 4 bases at V and 3 bases at J; junction bases unmatched: 13. CDR3 residues: CASSRGTSTSGAKETQYF. The CDR3 region has the DNA TGCGCCAGCAGCCGGGGGACCTCGACTAGCGGGGCCAAAGAGACCCAGTACTTC.

V is TRBV9 and J is TRBJ1-1, with D hard to call. CDR1 SGDLS and CDR2 YYNGEE come from the germline V gene. The CDR3 covers 15 residues. V lost 4 bases and J lost 0, with 13 bases in between. The CDR3 sequence is CASSPWGEMNTEAFF. The CDR3 DNA reads TGTGCCAGCAGCCCATGGGGAGAAATGAACACTGAAGCTTTCTTT.

The J gene is TRBJ2-1, the V gene TRBV20-1, with TRBD2 matching 7 bases. The V segment lost 5 bases and the J segment 9 bases; nucleotides outside the gene matches: 13. CDR1 is DFQATT and CDR2 is SNEGSKA in the germline V gene (reference sequence). CDR3 size: 14 residues. CDR3 DNA: TGCAGTGCTTGGGAGCGGGATCCCCCCAGTGAGCAGTTCTTC. The encoded protein is CSAWERDPPSEQFF.

The V and J genes are TRBV12-3 or TRBV12-4 and TRBJ1-2; D might be TRBD1 (6 bases). The ends were cut back, 1 base at V and 7 bases at J, with 10 bases in the middle. CDR3 size: 13 residues. Here the CDR3 reads CASSLGGPVGYTF. The CDR3 nucleotides read TGTGCCAGCAGTTTAGGGGGGCCCGTTGGCTACACCTTC.

This clonotype turned up a few times. The rearrangement uses TRBV9 and TRBJ2-7; D is uncertain. The CDR3 totals 12 residues. V was clipped by 0 bases and J by 6 bases, with 7 bases between them. CDR1 and CDR2 from the germline V gene are SGDLS and YYNGEE. The CDR3 sequence is CASSVATGEQYF. The CDR3 bases are TGTGCCAGCAGCGTAGCGACTGGCGAGCAGTACTTC.

This chain uses TRBV4-2 with TRBJ2-5; TRBD2 agrees at 10 bases. Germline CDR1 LGHNA, CDR2 YNFKEQ. The junction had 9 bases not matched to a gene; V was cut back by 0 bases and J by 5 bases. CDR3 length: 17 amino acids. The CDR3 spells CASSQDGVASGSETQYF. DNA of the CDR3: TGTGCCAGCAGCCAAGATGGGGTGGCTAGCGGGAGTGAGACCCAGTACTTC.

Written as DNA, the CDR3 is TGTGCCAGTAGTATCTTTCCCGGGACAGGTCAACATTTT. Translated: CASSIFPGTGQHF. The V gene is TRBV19, the J gene TRBJ1-5, with 8 bases matching TRBD1. Germline values: CDR1 LNHDA, CDR2 SQIVND (reference sequence). The CDR3 sequence is 13 residues long. The trim removed 3 bases at V and 16 bases at J, leaving 11 bases unmatched.

The chain couples TRBV14 to TRBJ2-1; the D gene is possibly TRBD2 (5 bases). The CDR3 consists of 17 residues. CDR1 is SGHDN, CDR2 FVKESK, per germline. V gave up 1 base and J gave up 4 bases, with 17 bases separating them. The CDR3 sequence: CASSQGGVSRLYNEQFF. The CDR3 nucleotides read TGTGCCAGCAGCCAAGGGGGAGTATCCCGCCTTTACAATGAGCAGTTCTTC.

In this sample, this clonotype turned up a few times. The chain is built from TRBV12-3 or TRBV12-4 and TRBJ2-2; tentatively, D is TRBD1 or TRBD2 (5 bases each). CDR3 length equals 16 residues. With 6 bases removed from V and 1 base from J, the gap between germline ends came to 15 bases. As DNA, the CDR3 is TGTGCCAGCAGAGGAACCGGGACCAGGAACACCGGGGAGCTGTTTTTT. Protein: CASRGTGTRNTGELFF.

The chain is built from TRBV21-1 and TRBJ2-1; the table calls TRBD1, which could not be checked here. TRBV21-1 is assigned pseudogene status. This CDR3 has 13 amino acids. The CDR3 nucleotides are TGTGCCCTGTCCCTAGCGCTTTACAATGAGCAGTTCTTC. It encodes CALSLALYNEQFF.